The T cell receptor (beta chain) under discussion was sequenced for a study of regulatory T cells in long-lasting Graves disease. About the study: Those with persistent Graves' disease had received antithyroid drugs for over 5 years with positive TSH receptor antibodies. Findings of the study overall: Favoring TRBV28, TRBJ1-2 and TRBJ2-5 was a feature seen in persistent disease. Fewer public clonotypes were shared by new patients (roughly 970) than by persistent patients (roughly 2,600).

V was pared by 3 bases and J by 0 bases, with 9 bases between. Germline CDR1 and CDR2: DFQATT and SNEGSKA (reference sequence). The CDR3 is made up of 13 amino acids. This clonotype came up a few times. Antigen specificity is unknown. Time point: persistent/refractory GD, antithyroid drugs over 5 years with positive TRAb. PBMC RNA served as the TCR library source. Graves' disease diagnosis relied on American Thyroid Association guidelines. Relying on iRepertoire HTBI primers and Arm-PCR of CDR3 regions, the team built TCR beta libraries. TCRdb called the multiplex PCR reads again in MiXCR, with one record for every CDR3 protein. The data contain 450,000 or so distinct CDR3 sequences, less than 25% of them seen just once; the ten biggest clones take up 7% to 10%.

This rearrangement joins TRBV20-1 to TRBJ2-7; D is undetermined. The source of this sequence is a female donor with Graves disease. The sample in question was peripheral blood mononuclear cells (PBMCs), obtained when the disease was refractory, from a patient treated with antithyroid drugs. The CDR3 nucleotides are TGCAGTGCTAGTGCAACGGACTCCTACGAGCAGTACTTC. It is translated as CSASATDSYEQYF.